The present T cell receptor (beta chain) was sequenced within a study of PD-L1 blockade in urothelial cancer. Study-wide background: The analyses of blood took place 3 weeks (second dose) and 6 weeks after treatment start.

V lost 3 bases, J lost 0 bases, and 9 bases lay in between. The V gene's germline CDR1 is SGHDT and CDR2 YYEEEE. This CDR3 contains 14 residues. Time point specified: pretreatment peripheral blood. The protocol was immunoSEQ multiplex PCR, while the TCRdb copy is restricted to in-frame clones and leaves out a portion. The data show over 45,000 clones, with 86% seen just once and approximately 23% held by the top ten. The source material was PBMCs, sampled around atezolizumab (anti-PD-L1) treatment. The chain employs TRBV5-6 and TRBJ1-1; tentative D call: TRBD1 (6 bases). The receptor was derived from a man aged 60 to 75 with urothelial cancer. The CDR3 region is CASSWGPMNTEAFF. The CDR3 nucleotides are TGTGCCAGCAGCTGGGGGCCCATGAACACTGAAGCTTTCTTT. Looking up the rest from reference TRBV5-6 and TRBJ1-1 gives the full variable domain: DAGVTQSPTHLIKTRGQQVTLRCSPKSGHDTVSWYQQALGQGPQFIFQYYEEEERQRGNFPDRFSGHQFPNYSSELNVNALLLGDSALYLCASSWGPMNTEAFFGQGTRLTVV.